This entry features one TCR beta chain sequence. What it binds is not known. Produced via immunoSEQ multiplex PCR; TCRdb's table is partial and in-frame only. This sample yields more than 150,000 clones, of which 90% are seen a single time; about 1.4% belongs to the top ten. This entry comes from a study of T cell responses to AZD1222 COVID-19 vaccine. Second-dose intervals near 4 or 12 weeks were combined. Whole-study findings and limits: Targeting of unmutated variant regions was reportedly seen in nearly half of spike-specific TCRs. There were vaccine-associated CD4 TCRs across spike, dominant at 160-218 and 743-854.

This CDR3 is built from 15 residues. The V gene's germline CDR1 is LNHDA and CDR2 SQIVND (reference sequence). V dropped 5 bases and J dropped 1; count of bases not matched to a gene: 7. The origin of this receptor is an adult who received the AZD1222 COVID-19 vaccine. The gene calls are TRBV19 and TRBJ2-5, with TRBD2 matching 7 bases. The starting material was peripheral blood, obtained 28 days after the second AZD1222 dose. The CDR3 spells CASSSVGGGQETQYF. CDR3 DNA: TGTGCCAGTAGTTCAGTGGGCGGGGGCCAAGAGACCCAGTACTTC.